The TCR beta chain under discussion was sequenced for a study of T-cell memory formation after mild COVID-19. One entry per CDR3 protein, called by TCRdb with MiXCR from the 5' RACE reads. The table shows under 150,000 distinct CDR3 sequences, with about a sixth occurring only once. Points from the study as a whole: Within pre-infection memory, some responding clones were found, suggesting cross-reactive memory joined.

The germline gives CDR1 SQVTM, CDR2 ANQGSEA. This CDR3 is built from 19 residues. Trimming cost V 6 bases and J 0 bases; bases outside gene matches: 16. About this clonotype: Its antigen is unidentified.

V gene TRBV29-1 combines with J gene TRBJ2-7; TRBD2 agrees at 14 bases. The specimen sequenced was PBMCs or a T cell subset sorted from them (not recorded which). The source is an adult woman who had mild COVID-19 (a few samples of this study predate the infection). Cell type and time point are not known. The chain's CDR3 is CSVRGTATSGGEVSYEQYF. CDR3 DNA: TGCAGCGTCCGAGGGACAGCGACTAGCGGGGGGGAAGTCTCCTACGAGCAGTACTTC.